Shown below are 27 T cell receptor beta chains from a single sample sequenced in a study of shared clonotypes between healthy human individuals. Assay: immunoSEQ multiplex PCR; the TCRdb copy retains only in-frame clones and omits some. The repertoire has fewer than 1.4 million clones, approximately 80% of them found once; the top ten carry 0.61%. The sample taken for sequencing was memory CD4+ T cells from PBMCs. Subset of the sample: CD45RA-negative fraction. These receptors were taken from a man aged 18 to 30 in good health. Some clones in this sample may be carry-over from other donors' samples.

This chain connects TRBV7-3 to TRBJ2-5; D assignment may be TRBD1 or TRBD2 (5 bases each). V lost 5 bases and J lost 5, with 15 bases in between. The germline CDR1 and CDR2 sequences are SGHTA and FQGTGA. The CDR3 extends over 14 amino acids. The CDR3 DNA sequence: TGTGCCAGCAGCCGAAGTGGGGACGGGGAGACCCAGTACTTC. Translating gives CASSRSGDGETQYF.

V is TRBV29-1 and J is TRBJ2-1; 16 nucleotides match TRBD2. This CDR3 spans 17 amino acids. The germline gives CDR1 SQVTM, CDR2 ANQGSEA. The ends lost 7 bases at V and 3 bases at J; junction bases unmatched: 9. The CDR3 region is CSAAGLAGGPNYNEQFF. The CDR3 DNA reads TGCAGCGCCGCGGGACTAGCGGGAGGGCCGAACTACAATGAGCAGTTCTTC.

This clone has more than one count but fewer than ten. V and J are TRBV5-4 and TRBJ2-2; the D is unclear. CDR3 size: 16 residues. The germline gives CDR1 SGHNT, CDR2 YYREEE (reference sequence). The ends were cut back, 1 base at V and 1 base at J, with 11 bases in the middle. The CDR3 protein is CASSLLASQNTGELFF. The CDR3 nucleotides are TGTGCCAGCAGCTTGTTGGCCAGCCAGAACACCGGGGAGCTGTTTTTT.

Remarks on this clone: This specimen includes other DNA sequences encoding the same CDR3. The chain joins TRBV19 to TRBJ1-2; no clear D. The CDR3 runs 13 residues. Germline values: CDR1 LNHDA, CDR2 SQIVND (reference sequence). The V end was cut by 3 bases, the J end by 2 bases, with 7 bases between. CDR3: CASSIRENYGYTF. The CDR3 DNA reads TGTGCCAGTAGTATCCGGGAGAACTATGGCTACACCTTC.

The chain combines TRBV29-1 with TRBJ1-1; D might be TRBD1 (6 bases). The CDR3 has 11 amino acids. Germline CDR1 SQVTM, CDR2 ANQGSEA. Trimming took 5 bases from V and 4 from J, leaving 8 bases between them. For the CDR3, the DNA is TGCAGCGTTTCAGGGGCCACTGAAGCTTTCTTT. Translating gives CSVSGATEAFF.

CDR3 loop: CAGATFPEGYAGELFF. CDR3 nucleotide sequence: TGTGCAGGAGCGACATTCCCTGAGGGATACGCCGGGGAGCTGTTTTTT. The chain combines TRBV7-9 with TRBJ2-2, with a weak D call TRBD2 (5 bases). Germline values: CDR1 SEHNR, CDR2 FQNEAQ (reference sequence). The CDR3 loop spans 16 amino acids. Supplemented by reference TRBV7-9 and TRBJ2-2, the full variable domain reads DTGVSQNPRHKITKRGQNVTFRCDPISEHNRLYWYRQTLGQGPEFLTYFQNEAQLEKSRLLSDRFSAERPKGSFSTLEIQRTEQGDSAMYLCAGATFPEGYAGELFFGEGSRLTVL.

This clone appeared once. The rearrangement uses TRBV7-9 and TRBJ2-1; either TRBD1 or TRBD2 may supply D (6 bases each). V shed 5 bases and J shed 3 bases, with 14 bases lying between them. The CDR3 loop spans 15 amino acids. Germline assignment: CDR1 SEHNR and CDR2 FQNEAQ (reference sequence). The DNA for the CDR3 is TGTGCCAGCAGCGCCGGGGGCCTCGGCTACAATGAGCAGTTCTTC. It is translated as CASSAGGLGYNEQFF.

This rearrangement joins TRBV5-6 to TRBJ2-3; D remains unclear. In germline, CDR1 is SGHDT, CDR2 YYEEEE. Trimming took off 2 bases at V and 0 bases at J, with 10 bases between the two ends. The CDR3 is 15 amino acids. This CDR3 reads CASSLGIASTDTQYF. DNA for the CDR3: TGTGCCAGCAGCTTAGGGATTGCTAGCACAGATACGCAGTATTTT.

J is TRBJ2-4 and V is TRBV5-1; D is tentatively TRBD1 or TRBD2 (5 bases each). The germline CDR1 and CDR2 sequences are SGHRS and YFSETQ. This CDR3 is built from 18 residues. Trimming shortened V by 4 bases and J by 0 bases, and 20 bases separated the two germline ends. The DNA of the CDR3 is TGCGCCAGCAGCCCGGTTGGGGGAAGGGCCTTAGCCAAAAACATTCAGTACTTC. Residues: CASSPVGGRALAKNIQYF. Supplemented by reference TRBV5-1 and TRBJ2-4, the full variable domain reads KAGVTQTPRYLIKTRGQQVTLSCSPISGHRSVSWYQQTPGQGLQFLFEYFSETQRNKGNFPGRFSGRQFSNSRSEMNVSTLELGDSALYLCASSPVGGRALAKNIQYFGAGTRLSVL.

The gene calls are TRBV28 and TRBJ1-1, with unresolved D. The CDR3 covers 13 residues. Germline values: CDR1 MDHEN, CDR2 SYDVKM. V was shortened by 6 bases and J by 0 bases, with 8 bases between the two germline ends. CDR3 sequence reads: CASRQTMNTEAFF. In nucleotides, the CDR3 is TGTGCCAGCAGGCAAACGATGAACACTGAAGCTTTCTTT.

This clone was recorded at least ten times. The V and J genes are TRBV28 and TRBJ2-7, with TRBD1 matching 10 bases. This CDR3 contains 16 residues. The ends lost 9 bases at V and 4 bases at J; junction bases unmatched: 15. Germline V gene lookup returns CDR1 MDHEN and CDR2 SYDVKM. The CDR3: CASLALRGTGDYEQYF. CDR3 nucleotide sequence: TGTGCCAGTCTCGCCCTTAGGGGGACAGGGGATTACGAGCAGTACTTC.

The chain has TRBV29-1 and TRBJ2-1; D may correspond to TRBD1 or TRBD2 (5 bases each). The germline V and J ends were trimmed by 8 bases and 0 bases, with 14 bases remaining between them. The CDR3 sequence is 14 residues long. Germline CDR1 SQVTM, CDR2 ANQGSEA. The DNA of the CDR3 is TGCAGCATGAGGGACCGACCCTCCTACAATGAGCAGTTCTTC. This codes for CSMRDRPSYNEQFF.

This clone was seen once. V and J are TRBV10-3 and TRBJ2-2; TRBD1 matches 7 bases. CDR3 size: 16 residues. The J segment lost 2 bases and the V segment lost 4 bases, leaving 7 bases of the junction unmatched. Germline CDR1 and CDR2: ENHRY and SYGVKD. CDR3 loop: CAISVKDRENTGELFF. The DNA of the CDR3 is TGTGCCATCAGTGTAAAAGACAGGGAAAACACCGGGGAGCTGTTTTTT.

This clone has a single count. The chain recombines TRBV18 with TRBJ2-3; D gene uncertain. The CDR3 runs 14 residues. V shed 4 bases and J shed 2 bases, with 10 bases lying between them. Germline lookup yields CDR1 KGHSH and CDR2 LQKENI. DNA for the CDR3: TGTGCCAGCTCACGCGCCTCTGACACAGATACGCAGTATTTT. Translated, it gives CASSRASDTDTQYF.

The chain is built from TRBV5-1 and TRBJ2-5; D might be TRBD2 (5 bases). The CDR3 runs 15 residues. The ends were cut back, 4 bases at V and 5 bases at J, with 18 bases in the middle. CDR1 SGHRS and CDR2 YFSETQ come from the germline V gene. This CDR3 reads CASSVGDLARETQYF. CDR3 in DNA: TGCGCCAGCAGCGTGGGAGACCTAGCAAGGGAGACCCAGTACTTC.

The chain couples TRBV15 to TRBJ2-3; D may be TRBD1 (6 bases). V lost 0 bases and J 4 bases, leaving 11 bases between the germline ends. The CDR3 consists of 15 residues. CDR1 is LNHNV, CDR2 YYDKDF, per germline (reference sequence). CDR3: CATSRDAPGADTQYF. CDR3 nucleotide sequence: TGTGCCACCAGCAGAGATGCACCAGGGGCAGATACGCAGTATTTT.

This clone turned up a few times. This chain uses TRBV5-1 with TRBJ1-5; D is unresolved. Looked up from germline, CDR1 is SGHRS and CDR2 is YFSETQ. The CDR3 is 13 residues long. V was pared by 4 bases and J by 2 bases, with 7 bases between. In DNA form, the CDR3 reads TGCGCCAGCAGCATCGGGGGCAATCAGCCCCAGCATTTT. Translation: CASSIGGNQPQHF. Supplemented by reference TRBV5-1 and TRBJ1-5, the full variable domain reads KAGVTQTPRYLIKTRGQQVTLSCSPISGHRSVSWYQQTPGQGLQFLFEYFSETQRNKGNFPGRFSGRQFSNSRSEMNVSTLELGDSALYLCASSIGGNQPQHFGDGTRLSIL.

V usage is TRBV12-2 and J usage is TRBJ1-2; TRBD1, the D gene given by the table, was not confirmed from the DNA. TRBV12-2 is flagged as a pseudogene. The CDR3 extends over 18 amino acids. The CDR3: CASRLAWGYLQGARGYTF. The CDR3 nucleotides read TGTGCAAGTCGCTTAGCGTGGGGATATTTACAGGGGGCGAGAGGCTACACCTTC.

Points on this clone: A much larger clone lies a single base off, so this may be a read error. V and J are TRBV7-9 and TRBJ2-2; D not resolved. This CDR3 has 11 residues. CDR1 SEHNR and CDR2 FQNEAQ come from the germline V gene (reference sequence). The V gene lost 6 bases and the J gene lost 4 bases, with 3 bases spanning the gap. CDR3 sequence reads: CASRGTGELFF. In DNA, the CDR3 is TGTGCCAGCAGGGGCACCGGGGAGCTGTTTTTT.

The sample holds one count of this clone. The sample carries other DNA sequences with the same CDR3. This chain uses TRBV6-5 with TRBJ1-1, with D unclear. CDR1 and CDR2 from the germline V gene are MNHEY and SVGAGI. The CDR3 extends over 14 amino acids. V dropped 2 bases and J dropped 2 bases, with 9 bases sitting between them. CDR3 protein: CASSYGRENTEAFF. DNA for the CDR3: TGTGCCAGCAGTTACGGTCGAGAAAACACTGAAGCTTTCTTT.

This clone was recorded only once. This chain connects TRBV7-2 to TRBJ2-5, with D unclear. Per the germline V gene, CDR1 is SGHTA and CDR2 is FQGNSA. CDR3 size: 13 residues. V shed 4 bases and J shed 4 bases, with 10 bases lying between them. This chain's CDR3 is CASSWAGAETQYF. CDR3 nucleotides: TGTGCCAGCAGCTGGGCAGGCGCAGAGACCCAGTACTTC.

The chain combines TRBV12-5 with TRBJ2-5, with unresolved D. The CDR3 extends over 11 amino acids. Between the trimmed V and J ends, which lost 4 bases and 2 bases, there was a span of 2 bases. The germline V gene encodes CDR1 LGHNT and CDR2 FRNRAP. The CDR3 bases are TGTGCTAGTGGTTATCAAGAGACCCAGTACTTC. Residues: CASGYQETQYF.

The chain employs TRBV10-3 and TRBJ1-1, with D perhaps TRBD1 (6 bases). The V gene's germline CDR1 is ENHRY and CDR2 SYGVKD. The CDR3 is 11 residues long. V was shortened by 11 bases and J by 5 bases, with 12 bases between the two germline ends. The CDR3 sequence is CAGGPGTEAFF. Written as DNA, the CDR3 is TGTGCCGGGGGGCCGGGGACTGAAGCTTTCTTT.

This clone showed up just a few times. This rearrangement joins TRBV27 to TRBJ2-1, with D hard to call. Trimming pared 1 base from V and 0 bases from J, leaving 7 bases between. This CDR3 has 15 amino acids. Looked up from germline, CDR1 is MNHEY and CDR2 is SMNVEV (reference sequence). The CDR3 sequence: CASSLYGRSYNEQFF. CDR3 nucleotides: TGTGCCAGCAGTTTATACGGCCGCTCCTACAATGAGCAGTTCTTC.

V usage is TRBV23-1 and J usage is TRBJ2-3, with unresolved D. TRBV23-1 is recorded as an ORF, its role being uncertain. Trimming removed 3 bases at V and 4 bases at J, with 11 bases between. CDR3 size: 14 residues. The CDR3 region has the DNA TGCGCCAGCAGTCACCCCACTCGTCCAGATACGCAGTATTTT. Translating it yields CASSHPTRPDTQYF.

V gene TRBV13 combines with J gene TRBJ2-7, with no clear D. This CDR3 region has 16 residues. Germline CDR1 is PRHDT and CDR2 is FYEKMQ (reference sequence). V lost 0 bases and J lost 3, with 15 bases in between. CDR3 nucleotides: TGTGCCAGCAGCTTAGGCGTTATGGATCCCGGCTACGAGCAGTACTTC. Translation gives CASSLGVMDPGYEQYF.

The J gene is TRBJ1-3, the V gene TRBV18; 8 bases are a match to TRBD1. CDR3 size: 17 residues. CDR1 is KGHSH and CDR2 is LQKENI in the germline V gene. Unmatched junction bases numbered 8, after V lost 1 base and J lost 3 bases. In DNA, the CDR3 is TGTGCCAGCTCACCACTTTGGACAGGGAGAGGTGGAAACACCATATATTTT. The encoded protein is CASSPLWTGRGGNTIYF.